This T cell receptor (beta chain) was observed in a study of vaccination effects on CD4 cells after COVID-19. Antigen-specific CD4+ T cells were expanded with viral peptide pools in the ViraFEST assay before sequencing. With roughly 9 days of culture completed, CD4+ T cells were isolated. Absence of prior SARS-CoV-2 infection characterized the vaccine recipients, who showed negative nucleocapsid antibodies. Germline values: CDR1 WNHNN, CDR2 SYGVQD (reference sequence). This CDR3 has 13 residues. The germline V and J ends were trimmed by 0 bases and 4 bases, with 4 bases remaining between them. Note on this clone: Its specificity is not known.

Some clones are missing from TCRdb's copy, which holds only in-frame ones; the method was immunoSEQ multiplex PCR. The table shows 55,000 to 65,000 clones, with about four fifths occurring only once. Findings and limits, study-wide: Common cold coronaviruses were cross-recognized by only 1 of 255 vaccine-induced clones in healthy vaccinees.

The sample here was CD4+ T cells from PBMCs cultured with HCoV-229E spike peptides, taken before COVID-19 vaccination. This clonotype was obtained from a human donor who received a COVID-19 vaccine. This rearrangement joins TRBV10-1 to TRBJ1-5; D is unclear. CDR3 sequence reads: CASSESGNQPQHF. CDR3 DNA: TGCGCCAGCAGTGAGTCTGGGAATCAGCCCCAGCATTTT.